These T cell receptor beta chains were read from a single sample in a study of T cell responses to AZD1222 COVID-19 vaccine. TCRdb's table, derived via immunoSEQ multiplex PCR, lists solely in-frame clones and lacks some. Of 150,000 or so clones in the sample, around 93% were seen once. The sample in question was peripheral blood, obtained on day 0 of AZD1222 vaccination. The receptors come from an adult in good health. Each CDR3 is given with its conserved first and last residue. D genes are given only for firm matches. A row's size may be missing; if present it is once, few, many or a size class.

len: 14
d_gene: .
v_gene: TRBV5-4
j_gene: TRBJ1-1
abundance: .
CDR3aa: CASSGTGASTEAFF
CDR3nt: TGTGCCAGCAGCGGAACGGGGGCGAGCACTGAAGCTTTCTTT

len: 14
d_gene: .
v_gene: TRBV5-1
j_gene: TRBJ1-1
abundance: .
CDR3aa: CASSLEGRGTEAFF
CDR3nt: TGCGCCAGCAGCTTGGAGGGCAGGGGCACTGAAGCTTTCTTT

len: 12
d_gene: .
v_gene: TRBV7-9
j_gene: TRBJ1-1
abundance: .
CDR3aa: CASRGGDTEAFF
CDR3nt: TGTGCCAGCAGAGGGGGAGACACTGAAGCTTTCTTT

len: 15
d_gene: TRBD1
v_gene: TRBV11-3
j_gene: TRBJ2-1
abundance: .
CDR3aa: CASSPRQGEYNEQFF
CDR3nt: TGTGCCAGCAGCCCAAGACAGGGGGAGTACAATGAGCAGTTCTTC

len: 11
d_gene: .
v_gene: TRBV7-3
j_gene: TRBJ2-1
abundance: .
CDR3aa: CASSPGNEQFF
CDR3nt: TGTGCCAGCAGCCCGGGCAATGAGCAGTTCTTC

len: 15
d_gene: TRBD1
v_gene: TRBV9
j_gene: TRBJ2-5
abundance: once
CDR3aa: CASSARQGNQETQYF
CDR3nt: TGTGCCAGCAGCGCCAGACAGGGGAACCAAGAGACCCAGTACTTC

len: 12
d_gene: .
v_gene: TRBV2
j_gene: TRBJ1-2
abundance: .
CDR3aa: CASRPTGLGYTF
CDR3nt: TGTGCCAGCAGACCTACAGGGCTGGGCTACACCTTC

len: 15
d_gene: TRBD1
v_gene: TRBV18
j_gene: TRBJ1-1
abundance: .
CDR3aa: CASSPTAAGGDDPFF
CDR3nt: TGTGCCAGCTCACCGACCGCAGCAGGGGGCGACGATCCTTTCTTT

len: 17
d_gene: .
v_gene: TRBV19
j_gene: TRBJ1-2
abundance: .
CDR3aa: CASSIAGFLGGHYGYTF
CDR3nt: TGTGCCAGTAGTATAGCCGGGTTTCTCGGTGGGCACTATGGCTACACCTTC

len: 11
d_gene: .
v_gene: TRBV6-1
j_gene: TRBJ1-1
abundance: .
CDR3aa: CASSEEVEAFF
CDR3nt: TGTGCCAGCAGTGAAGAGGTAGAGGCTTTCTTT

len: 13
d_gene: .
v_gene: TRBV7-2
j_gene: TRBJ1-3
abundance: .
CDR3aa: CASSQGSGNTIYF
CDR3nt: TGTGCCAGCAGCCAGGGAAGCGGAAACACCATATATTTT

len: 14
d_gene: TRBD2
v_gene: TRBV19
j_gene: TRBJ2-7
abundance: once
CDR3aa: CASNREGWGYEQYF
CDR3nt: TGTGCCAGTAACCGGGAGGGCTGGGGATACGAGCAGTACTTC

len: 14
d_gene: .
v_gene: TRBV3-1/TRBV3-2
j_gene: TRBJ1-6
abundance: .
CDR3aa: CASSPWQGGSPLHF
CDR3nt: TGTGCCAGCAGCCCTTGGCAGGGTGGTTCACCCCTCCACTTT

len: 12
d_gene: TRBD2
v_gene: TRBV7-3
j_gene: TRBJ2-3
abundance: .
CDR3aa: CASSDSGKAQYF
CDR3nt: TGTGCCAGCAGCGATAGCGGGAAGGCGCAGTATTTT

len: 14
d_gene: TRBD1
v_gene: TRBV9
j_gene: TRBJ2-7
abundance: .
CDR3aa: CASSVRGQGYEQYF
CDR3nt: TGTGCCAGCAGCGTCCGAGGACAGGGATACGAGCAGTACTTC

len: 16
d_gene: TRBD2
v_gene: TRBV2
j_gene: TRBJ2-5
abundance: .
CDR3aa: CASKFLTSGILETQYF
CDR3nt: TGTGCCAGCAAATTCCTGACTAGCGGGATATTAGAGACCCAGTACTTC

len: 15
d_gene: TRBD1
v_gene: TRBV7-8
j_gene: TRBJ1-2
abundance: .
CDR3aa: CASSLGTGSMEGYTF
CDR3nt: TGTGCCAGCAGCTTAGGGACAGGCTCGATGGAGGGCTACACCTTC

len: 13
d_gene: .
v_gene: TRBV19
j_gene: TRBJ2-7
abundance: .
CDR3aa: CASSLDQSYEQYF
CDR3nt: TGTGCCAGTAGTTTGGACCAAAGCTACGAGCAGTACTTC

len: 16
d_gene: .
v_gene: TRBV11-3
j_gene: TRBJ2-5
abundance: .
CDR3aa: CASSLEGPEVMETQYF
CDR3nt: TGTGCCAGCAGCTTAGAAGGTCCCGAGGTGATGGAGACCCAGTACTTC

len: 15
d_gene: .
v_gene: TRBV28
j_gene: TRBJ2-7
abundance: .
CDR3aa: CASSSAGRADYEQYF
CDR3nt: TGTGCCAGCAGTTCCGCCGGCCGGGCCGACTACGAGCAGTACTTC

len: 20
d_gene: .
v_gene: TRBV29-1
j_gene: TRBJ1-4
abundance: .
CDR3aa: CSVEDFPGKTGVGVSEKLFF
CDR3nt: TGCAGCGTTGAAGATTTCCCAGGTAAGACGGGAGTTGGGGTTAGTGAAAAACTGTTTTTT

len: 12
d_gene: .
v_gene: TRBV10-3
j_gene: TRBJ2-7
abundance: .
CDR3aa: CAISNYRDEQYF
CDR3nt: TGTGCCATCAGTAACTATAGGGACGAGCAGTACTTC

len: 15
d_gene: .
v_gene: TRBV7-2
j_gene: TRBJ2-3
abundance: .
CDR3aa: CASSFAGVSTDTQYF
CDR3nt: TGTGCCAGCAGCTTTGCTGGGGTTAGCACAGATACGCAGTATTTT

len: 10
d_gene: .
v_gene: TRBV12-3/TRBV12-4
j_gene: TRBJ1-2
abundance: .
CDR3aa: CASSSGGYTF
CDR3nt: TGTGCCAGCAGTTCCGGTGGCTACACCTTC

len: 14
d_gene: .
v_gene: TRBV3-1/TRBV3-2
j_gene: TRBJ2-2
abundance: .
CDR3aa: CASSLSGSAGELFF
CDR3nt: TGTGCCAGCAGCCTCAGCGGTTCCGCCGGGGAGCTGTTTTTT

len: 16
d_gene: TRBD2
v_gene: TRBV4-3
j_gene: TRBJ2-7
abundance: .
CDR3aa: CASSQAASSGRYEQYF
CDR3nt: TGCGCCAGCAGCCAAGCGGCTTCTAGCGGGAGGTACGAGCAGTACTTC